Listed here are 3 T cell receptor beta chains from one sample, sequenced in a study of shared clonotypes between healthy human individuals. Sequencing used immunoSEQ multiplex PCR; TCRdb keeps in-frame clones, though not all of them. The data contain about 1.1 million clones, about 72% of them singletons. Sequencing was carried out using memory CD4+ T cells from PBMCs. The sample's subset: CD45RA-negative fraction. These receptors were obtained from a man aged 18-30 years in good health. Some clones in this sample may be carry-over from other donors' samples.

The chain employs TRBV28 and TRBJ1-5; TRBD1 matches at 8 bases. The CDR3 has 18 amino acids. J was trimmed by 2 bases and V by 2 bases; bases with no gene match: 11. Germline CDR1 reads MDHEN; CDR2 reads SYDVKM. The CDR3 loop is CASSLIEPTGVGNQPQHF. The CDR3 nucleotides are TGTGCCAGCAGTTTAATCGAGCCGACAGGGGTTGGCAATCAGCCCCAGCATTTT. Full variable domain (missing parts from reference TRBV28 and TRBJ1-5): DVKVTQSSRYLVKRTGEKVFLECVQDMDHENMFWYRQDPGLGLRLIYFSYDVKMKEKGDIPEGYSVSREKKERFSLILESASTNQTSMYLCASSLIEPTGVGNQPQHFGDGTRLSIL.

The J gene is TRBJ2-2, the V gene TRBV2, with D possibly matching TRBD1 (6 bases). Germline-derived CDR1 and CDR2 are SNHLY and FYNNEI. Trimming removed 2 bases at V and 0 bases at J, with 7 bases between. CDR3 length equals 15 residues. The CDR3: CASSETGSNTGELFF. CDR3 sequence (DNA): TGTGCCAGCAGTGAAACAGGGTCGAACACCGGGGAGCTGTTTTTT.

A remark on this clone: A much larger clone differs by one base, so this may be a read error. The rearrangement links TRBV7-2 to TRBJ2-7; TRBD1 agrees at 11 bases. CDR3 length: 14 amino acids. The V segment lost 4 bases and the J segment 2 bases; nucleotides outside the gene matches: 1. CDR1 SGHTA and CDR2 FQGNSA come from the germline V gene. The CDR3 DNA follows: TGTGCCAGCAGCTGGGACAGGGGGGCCTACGAGCAGTACTTC. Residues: CASSWDRGAYEQYF.